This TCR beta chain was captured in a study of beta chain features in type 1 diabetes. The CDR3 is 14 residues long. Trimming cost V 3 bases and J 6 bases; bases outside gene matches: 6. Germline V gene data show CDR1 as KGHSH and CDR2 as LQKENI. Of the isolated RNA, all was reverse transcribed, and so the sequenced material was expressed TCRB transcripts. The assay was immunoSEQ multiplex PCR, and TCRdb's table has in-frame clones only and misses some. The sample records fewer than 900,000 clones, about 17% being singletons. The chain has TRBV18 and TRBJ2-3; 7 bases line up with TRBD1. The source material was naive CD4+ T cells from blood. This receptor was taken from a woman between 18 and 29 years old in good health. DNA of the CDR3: TGTGCCAGCTCACCGACAGGGTATTACGATACGCAGTATTTT. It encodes CASSPTGYYDTQYF.